These T cell receptor beta chains were read from a single sample in a study of blood T cell repertoires in COVID-19. Only in-frame clones appear in the TCRdb table, and some are missing; sequencing was by immunoSEQ multiplex PCR. The repertoire holds 200,000 to 250,000 clones, with more than 75% as singletons. Sequencing was done on a sample of peripheral blood. These receptors were collected from a man aged 40-49 years with acute or convalescent COVID-19. Each CDR3 is given with its conserved first and last residue. D genes are given only for firm matches. The size entry is marked missing in some rows and otherwise reads once, few, many or a size class.

cdr3_nt cdr3_aa j_call v_call clone_size d_call
TGTGCCAGCAGCTCAAGAACCGGGACAGGGCCGCTGGGGCAGTTCTTC CASSSRTGTGPLGQFF TRBJ2-1 TRBV7-9 . TRBD1
TGTGCCAGCAGCCAAGATATTATGGGAGTGGAGCAGTACTTC CASSQDIMGVEQYF TRBJ2-7 TRBV3-1/TRBV3-2 once .
TGTGCCAGCAGCACCCCCGGGTCGACGGCATCACCCCTCCACTTT CASSTPGSTASPLHF TRBJ1-6 TRBV11-2 few .
TGTGCCAGCTATTCCGGGACAAACCATTCACCCCTCCACTTT CASYSGTNHSPLHF TRBJ1-6 TRBV6-5 once .
TGTGCCAGCAGACGTCAGGGTTACACTGAAGCTTTCTTT CASRRQGYTEAFF TRBJ1-1 TRBV27 . .
TGTGCCAGCAGTATGAGTTCAGATACGCAGTATTTT CASSMSSDTQYF TRBJ2-3 TRBV12-3/TRBV12-4 few .
TGTGCAAGTCGCTTAGAATCGGGTCCGGAGGGTGTAGGGGAAGAGAACACTGAAGCTTTCTTT CASRLESGPEGVGEENTEAFF TRBJ1-1 TRBV12-2 . .
TGCAGTGCTAGTATCCCGACAGGAGGAAGCTACACCTTC CSASIPTGGSYTF TRBJ1-2 TRBV20-1 . .
TGTGCCAGCTGCCCCCGGGACAGGACTCAGTATAGCAATCAGCCCCAGCATTTT CASCPRDRTQYSNQPQHF TRBJ1-5 TRBV5-5 . TRBD1
TGTGCCAGCAGCCCAGGACGGGGAGGGGTGACTGAAGCTTTCTTT CASSPGRGGVTEAFF TRBJ1-1 TRBV3-1/TRBV3-2 . .
TGTGCCAGCAGCTATACAGGGTCGACCTACGAGCAGTACTTC CASSYTGSTYEQYF TRBJ2-7 TRBV21-1 few .
TGTGCCAGCAGCGTAGGAACAGGGTGGAATGAGCAGTTCTTC CASSVGTGWNEQFF TRBJ2-1 TRBV9 . .
TGTGCCAGCAGTTTTAACAGGGACCTTGAAGCTTTCTTT CASSFNRDLEAFF TRBJ1-1 TRBV7-2 few .
TGTGCCAGTAGTCCACGCTCATGGCCACCGAACACCGGGGAGCTGTTTTTT CASSPRSWPPNTGELFF TRBJ2-2 TRBV19 . .
TGTGCCAGCAGCCGTGAGAGCTACGAGCAGTACTTC CASSRESYEQYF TRBJ2-7 TRBV6-6 . .
TGCGCCAGCAGCTTACGCGGGTCTAACTATGGCTACACCTTC CASSLRGSNYGYTF TRBJ1-2 TRBV5-1 . .
TGTGCCAGCAGCGCGTCGGGTGCCCAGGGGATGTCGACCCAGTACTTC CASSASGAQGMSTQYF TRBJ2-5 TRBV7-7 . .
TGTGCTAGTTCATGGGGGATAGGGGGCTGGTCTGAAGCTTTCTTT CASSWGIGGWSEAFF TRBJ1-1 TRBV12-5 . TRBD1
TGTGCCAGCAGTGAAACAAGTAATTCACCCCTCCACTTT CASSETSNSPLHF TRBJ1-6 TRBV2 . .
TGTGCCAGCAACACGGGACATTCCGGTGATGAGCAGTTCTTC CASNTGHSGDEQFF TRBJ2-1 TRBV7-9 . .
TGCGCCAGCAGCCAAGATCTTTGGGGGGGGAAGTACAATGAGCAGTTCTTC CASSQDLWGGKYNEQFF TRBJ2-1 TRBV4-3 . TRBD2
TGTGCCTGGAGCGTTTCGGGCAGGGGGAATCAGCCCCAGCATTTT CAWSVSGRGNQPQHF TRBJ1-5 TRBV30 . TRBD1
TGTGCCAGCAGCGTCTTAAGCGACTCCTACGAGCAGTACTTC CASSVLSDSYEQYF TRBJ2-7 TRBV9 . .
TGTGCCATCCCGGGGAGTTGGCCCCAGCATTTT CAIPGSWPQHF TRBJ1-5 TRBV10-3 once .
TGTGCCATCATAGGGGGTGTGGACGTATCTAATGAAAAACTGTTTTTT CAIIGGVDVSNEKLFF TRBJ1-4 TRBV10-3 . .
TGTGCCAGCGGGGCCCCCGAGCAGTTCTTC CASGAPEQFF TRBJ2-1 TRBV12-3/TRBV12-4 . .
TGCGCCAGCAGCCAGGCAACAGGGGGCTTGGACACTGAAGCTTTCTTT CASSQATGGLDTEAFF TRBJ1-1 TRBV4-3 few TRBD1
TGCAGCGTGACCCCCCCGGGACTCTCAGATACGCAGTATTTT CSVTPPGLSDTQYF TRBJ2-3 TRBV29-1 . .
TGCGCCAGCAGCGACGACAGGAGACAAGAGACCCAGTACTTC CASSDDRRQETQYF TRBJ2-5 TRBV10-1 . .
TGCAGTGCTAGTGCATCGGGGGGGGCAATTCAGCCCCAGCATTTT CSASASGGAIQPQHF TRBJ1-5 TRBV20-1 . .
TGTGCCAGTAGTATCGGACAGGACAACTATGGCTACACCTTC CASSIGQDNYGYTF TRBJ1-2 TRBV19 . TRBD1